This T cell receptor beta chain was retrieved from a study of shared clonotypes between healthy human individuals (dated by TCRdb to the early 2020s). Regarding the complete study: A few men and a couple of women, aged 18 to 49 years, made up the cohort. For each donor, CD4 naive and CD4 memory were each given three plates, CD8 naive was given two plates, and CD8 memory was given one plate. The study deeply sequenced blood TCR repertoires of several healthy adults to estimate repertoire size and the extent of clonotype sharing between individuals. To increase sequencing depth and limit assay-specific biases, different laboratories used diverse techniques to prepare libraries and sequence TCR repertoires. Leukapheresis yielded between about 0.8 and 9.5 billion PBMCs per donor. Overall results and qualifications from the work: Naive subsets generally had larger estimated clonotype richness than memory subsets did. Pairwise subsampling led to the expectation that sequencing depth would affect the degree of clonotype sharing among donors. Across a few donors, about 4.5% of naive CD4, approximately 3.5% of naive CD8, about 2% of memory CD4, and roughly 0.41% of memory CD8 clonotypes were shared. The genetic and exposure-history diversity represented was limited by the small number of donors. Compared with non-shared clonotypes, clonotypes shared by all four sorted-subset donors had higher generation probabilities. Even with the large sequencing depth, rarefaction of the sorted-subset datasets indicated that sequencing was incomplete. Only blood was sampled, and tissue TCR repertoires likely differ from those in blood.

Donors were healthy HIV-negative adults with no recently reported acute infections or vaccinations. Every donor was a Caucasian adult living in Nashville, Tennessee, USA. CD4+ T cells were enriched by magnetic negative selection, after which naive cells were positively selected on CD45RA and the negative fraction was taken as the memory subset. After blood collection by leukapheresis, PBMCs were isolated using Ficoll-Histopaque density gradient centrifugation and then cryopreserved in the vapor phase of liquid nitrogen. Analytical flow cytometry was used to check the purity and quantity of every magnetically sorted T cell population. Each sorted fraction had its genomic DNA isolated and then quantified by UV absorbance on a Nanodrop 2000c. Using the deep immunoSEQ assay, multiplex PCR amplified TCR CDR3 regions from genomic DNA. For each cell subset, the extracted genomic DNA was distributed evenly across all wells of several immunoSEQ 96-well plates, and each plate served as one replicate. For sorted subsets, 150 to 200 ng genomic DNA, equal to some 28,000 T cell genomes, was loaded into each replicate PCR. Purified libraries were measured with a Qubit 3.0 fluorometer, size-checked on a Bioanalyzer 2100, and measured again with the KAPA Library Quantification kit. Each immunoSEQ 96-well plate was sequenced on its own single-read 150-cycle Illumina NextSeq 550 flow cell. The authors' analysis ran thus. The immunoSEQ output contained only junctional sequences without quality scores, so filtering could not match that applied to full-length reads. Sequences were annotated with PyIR, a Python wrapper for IgBLAST v1.9, using IMGT germline references to assign V/J genes and CDR3. Reads with weak V/J assignments (E-value above 1e-6), missing CDR3, stop codons, out-of-frame junctions, or ambiguous translated residues were removed. V3J clonotypes were defined by identical inferred V gene, J gene, and CDR3 amino acid sequence. The percentage overlap between two repertoires was calculated by dividing the number of shared unique clonotypes by the size of the smaller repertoire. Three approaches were used to assess repertoire richness: RTK rarefaction, the Chao1 estimator, and Recon v2.1 estimates of unobserved clonotypes. Generation probabilities for all TCRbeta clonotypes obtained by the gDNA method from a handful of donors were computed using OLGA. Imported from immuneACCESS, the table was reduced by TCRdb to in-frame sequences with V and J called. These copies leave out some clones; in studies compared against another copy, an unresolved V gene accounts for under half, and the cause of the remainder is not known. V, J and clone size reflect that table, while D and trimming were determined from the DNA. For this sample there are roughly 650,000 clones; about 97% appear just once. Of the sample, around 0.057% falls within the top ten clones.

With regard to this clone: Its antigen is still unknown. No base-level quality is on record; no much larger clone is a single base apart.

V and J are truncated by 3 bases and 8 bases respectively, leaving an intervening sequence of 16 bases. The germline V gene provides CDR1 KGHSH and CDR2 LQKENI. The CDR3 contains 14 residues, cysteine and phenylalanine counted. Of all the DNA, just the CDR3 is kept, 42 bases in frame from base 1. Sequencing was done on a sample of naive CD4+ T cells sorted from blood. The cell subset or site label of this sample denotes: CD45RA+ positively selected. The sequence was obtained from a woman between 25 and 40 years old in good health. In this chain, TRBV18 is recombined with TRBJ1-2, and possibly TRBD1, on 5 matching bases. The CDR3 protein sequence reads: CASSPSGTLGGYTF. The nucleotides are TGTGCCAGCTCACCCTCAGGGACCCTTGGGGGCTACACCTTC.